The present T cell receptor (beta chain) was sequenced within a study of T-cell reconstitution after alpha-beta-depleted transplantation in children. Germline values: CDR1 MGHDK, CDR2 SYGVNS. The CDR3 is 15 residues long. Between the trimmed V and J ends, which lost 8 bases and 0 bases, there was a span of 13 bases. Preparation of the TCRbeta library involved a method that used unique molecular identifiers. TCRdb ran MiXCR on the PCR reads and lists one entry per CDR3 protein. In the table there are some 440,000 distinct CDR3 sequences, around 16% of which are singletons. Sequenced material: PBMCs, mostly from graft donor cells, taken 360 days after TCRalphabeta/CD19-depleted stem cell transplant. This sequence joins TRBV25-1 and TRBJ2-2; a weak D match, TRBD1 (6 bases). The TCR sequence derives from a boy under two years old who had a stem cell transplant for Wiskott-Aldrich syndrome, so the T cells may come from the graft donor. The chain's CDR3 is CASSGAQPNTGELFF. CDR3 coding DNA: TGTGCCAGCTCAGGGGCCCAACCGAACACCGGGGAGCTGTTTTTT.